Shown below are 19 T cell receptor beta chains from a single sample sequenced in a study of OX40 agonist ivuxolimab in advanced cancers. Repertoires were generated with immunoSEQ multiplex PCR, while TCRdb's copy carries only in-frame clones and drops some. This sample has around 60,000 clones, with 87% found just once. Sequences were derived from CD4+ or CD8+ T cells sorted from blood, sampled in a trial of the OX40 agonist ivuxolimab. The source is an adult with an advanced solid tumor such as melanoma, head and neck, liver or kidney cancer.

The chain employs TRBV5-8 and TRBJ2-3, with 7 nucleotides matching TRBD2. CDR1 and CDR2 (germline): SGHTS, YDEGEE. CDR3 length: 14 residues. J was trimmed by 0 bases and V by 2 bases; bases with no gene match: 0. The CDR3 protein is CASSFGRSTDTQYF. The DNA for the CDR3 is TGTGCCAGCAGCTTCGGGAGGAGCACAGATACGCAGTATTTT.

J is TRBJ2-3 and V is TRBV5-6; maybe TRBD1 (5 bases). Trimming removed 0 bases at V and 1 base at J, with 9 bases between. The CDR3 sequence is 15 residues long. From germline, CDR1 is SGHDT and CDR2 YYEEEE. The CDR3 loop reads CASSLAGLGTDTQYF. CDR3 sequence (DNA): TGTGCCAGCAGCTTGGCAGGGCTGGGCACAGATACGCAGTATTTT. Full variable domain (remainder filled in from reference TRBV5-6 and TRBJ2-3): DAGVTQSPTHLIKTRGQQVTLRCSPKSGHDTVSWYQQALGQGPQFIFQYYEEEERQRGNFPDRFSGHQFPNYSSELNVNALLLGDSALYLCASSLAGLGTDTQYFGPGTRLTVL.

For the CDR3, the DNA is TGTGCCAGCTCACCTCCCAGGTACAATGAGCAGTTCTTC. Translation: CASSPPRYNEQFF. V usage is TRBV18 and J usage is TRBJ2-1, with D hard to call. Germline V CDR1 and CDR2: KGHSH, LQKENI. This CDR3 is built from 13 residues. Between the trimmed V and J ends, which lost 3 bases and 4 bases, there was a span of 7 bases. The full variable domain, in which reference TRBV18 and TRBJ2-1 provide the parts outside the CDR3, is NAGVMQNPRHLVRRRGQEARLRCSPMKGHSHVYWYRQLPEEGLKFMVYLQKENIIDESGMPKERFSAEFPKEGPSILRIQQVVRGDSAAYFCASSPPRYNEQFFGPGTRLTVL.

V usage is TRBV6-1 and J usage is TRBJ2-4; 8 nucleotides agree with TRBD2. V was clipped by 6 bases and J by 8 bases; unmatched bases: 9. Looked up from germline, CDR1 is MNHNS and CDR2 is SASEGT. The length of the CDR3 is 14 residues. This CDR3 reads CASRSDVGGDIQYF. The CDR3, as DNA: TGTGCCAGCAGATCGGATGTCGGGGGGGACATTCAGTACTTC.

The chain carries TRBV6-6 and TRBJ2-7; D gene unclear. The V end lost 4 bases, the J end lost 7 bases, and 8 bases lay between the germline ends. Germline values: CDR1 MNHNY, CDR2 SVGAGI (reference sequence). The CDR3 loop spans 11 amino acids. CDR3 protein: CASSSFGEQYF. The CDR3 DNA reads TGTGCCAGCAGTTCCTTCGGTGAGCAGTACTTC.

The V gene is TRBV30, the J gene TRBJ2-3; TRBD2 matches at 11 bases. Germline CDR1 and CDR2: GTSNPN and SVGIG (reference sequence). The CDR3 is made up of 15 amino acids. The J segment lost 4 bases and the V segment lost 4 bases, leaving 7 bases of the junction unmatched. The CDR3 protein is CAWTTGLAGPDTQYF. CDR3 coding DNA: TGTGCCTGGACCACCGGACTAGCGGGCCCAGATACGCAGTATTTT.

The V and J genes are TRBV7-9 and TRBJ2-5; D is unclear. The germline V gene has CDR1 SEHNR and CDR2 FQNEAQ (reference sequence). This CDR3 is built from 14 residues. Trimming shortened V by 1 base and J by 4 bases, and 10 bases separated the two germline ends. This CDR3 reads CASSLVWIGETQYF. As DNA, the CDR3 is TGTGCCAGCAGCTTAGTCTGGATTGGAGAGACCCAGTACTTC.

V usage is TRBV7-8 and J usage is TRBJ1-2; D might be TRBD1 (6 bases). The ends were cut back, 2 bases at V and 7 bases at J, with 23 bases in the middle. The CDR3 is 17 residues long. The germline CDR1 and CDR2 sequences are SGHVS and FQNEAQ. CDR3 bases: TGTGCCAGCAGCTTACGGGCCAACAGGGAGGCTCGGGGTGGCTACACCTTC. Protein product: CASSLRANREARGGYTF.

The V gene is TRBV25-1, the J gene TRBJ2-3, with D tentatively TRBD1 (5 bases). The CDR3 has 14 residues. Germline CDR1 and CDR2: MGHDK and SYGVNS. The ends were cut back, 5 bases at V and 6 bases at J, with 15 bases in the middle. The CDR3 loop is CASSPLPAGDTQYF. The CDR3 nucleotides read TGTGCCAGCAGTCCCCTCCCCGCAGGGGATACGCAGTATTTT.

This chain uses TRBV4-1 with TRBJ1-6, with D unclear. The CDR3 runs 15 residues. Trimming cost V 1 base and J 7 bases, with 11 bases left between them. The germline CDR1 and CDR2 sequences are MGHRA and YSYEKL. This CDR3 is CASSQVGLLNSPLHF. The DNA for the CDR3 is TGCGCCAGCAGCCAAGTCGGACTGCTGAATTCACCCCTCCACTTT.

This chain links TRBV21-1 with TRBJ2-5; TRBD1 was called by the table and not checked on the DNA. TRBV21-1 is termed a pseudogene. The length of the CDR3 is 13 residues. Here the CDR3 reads CASPGQGRETQYF. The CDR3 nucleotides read TGTGCCAGCCCCGGACAGGGGAGGGAGACCCAGTACTTC.

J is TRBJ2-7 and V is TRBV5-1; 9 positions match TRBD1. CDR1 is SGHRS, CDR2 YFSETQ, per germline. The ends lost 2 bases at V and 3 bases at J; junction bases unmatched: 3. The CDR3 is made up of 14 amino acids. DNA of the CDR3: TGCGCCAGCAGCTTACCGGGACAGGGCTACGAGCAGTACTTC. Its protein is CASSLPGQGYEQYF.

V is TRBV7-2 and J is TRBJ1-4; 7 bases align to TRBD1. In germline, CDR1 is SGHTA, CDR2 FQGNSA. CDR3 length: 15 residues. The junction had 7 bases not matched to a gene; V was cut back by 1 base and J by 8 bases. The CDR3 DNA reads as TGTGCCAGCAGCTTAGTAACAGGGGAGGGCGAAAAACTGTTTTTT. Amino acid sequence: CASSLVTGEGEKLFF.

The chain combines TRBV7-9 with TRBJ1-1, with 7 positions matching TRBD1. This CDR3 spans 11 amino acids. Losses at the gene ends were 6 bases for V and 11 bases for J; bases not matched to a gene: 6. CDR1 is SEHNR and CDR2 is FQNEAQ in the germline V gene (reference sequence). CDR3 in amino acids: CASSHDRVAFF. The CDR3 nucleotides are TGTGCCAGCAGTCATGACAGGGTTGCTTTCTTT.

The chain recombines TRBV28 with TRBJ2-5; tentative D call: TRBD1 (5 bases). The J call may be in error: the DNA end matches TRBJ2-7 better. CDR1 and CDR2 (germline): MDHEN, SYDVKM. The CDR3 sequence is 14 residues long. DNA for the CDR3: TGTGCCAGCAGTTTGGCAGGGCCAAACGACGAGCAGTACTTC. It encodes CASSLAGPNDEQYF.

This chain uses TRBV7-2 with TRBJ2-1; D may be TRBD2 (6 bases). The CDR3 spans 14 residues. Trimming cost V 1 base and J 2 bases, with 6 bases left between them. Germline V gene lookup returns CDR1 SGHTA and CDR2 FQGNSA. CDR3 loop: CASSLGRAYNEQFF. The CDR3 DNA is TGTGCCAGCAGCTTAGGGAGGGCCTACAATGAGCAGTTCTTC.

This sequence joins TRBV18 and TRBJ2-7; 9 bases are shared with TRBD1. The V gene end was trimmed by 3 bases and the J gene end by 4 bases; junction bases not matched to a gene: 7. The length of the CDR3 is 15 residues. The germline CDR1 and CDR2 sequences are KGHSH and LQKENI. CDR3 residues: CASSPRDRASYEQYF. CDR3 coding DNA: TGTGCCAGCTCACCTAGGGACAGGGCATCATACGAGCAGTACTTC.

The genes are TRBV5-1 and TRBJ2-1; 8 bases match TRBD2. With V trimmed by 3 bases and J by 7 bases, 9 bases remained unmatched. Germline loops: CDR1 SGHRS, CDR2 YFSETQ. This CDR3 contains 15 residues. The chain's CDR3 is CASSSAGADWNEQFF. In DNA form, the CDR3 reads TGCGCCAGCAGCTCAGCGGGAGCTGATTGGAATGAGCAGTTCTTC.

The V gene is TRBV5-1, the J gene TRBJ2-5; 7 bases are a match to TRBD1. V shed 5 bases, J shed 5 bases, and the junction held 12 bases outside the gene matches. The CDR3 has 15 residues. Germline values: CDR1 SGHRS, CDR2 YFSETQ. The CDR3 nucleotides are TGCGCCAGCAGGTTACAAACAGGGGATAGGGAGACCCAGTACTTC. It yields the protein CASRLQTGDRETQYF.